The 4 T cell receptor beta chains listed next were all sequenced from one sample in a study of blood T cell repertoires in COVID-19. The assay was immunoSEQ multiplex PCR, and TCRdb's table has in-frame clones only and misses some. In the table there are around 60,000 clones, around 77% of which are singletons. The specimen sequenced was peripheral blood. All receptors come from an older woman with COVID-19, enrolled during active disease.

V usage is TRBV7-9 and J usage is TRBJ2-1; 7 bases are shared with TRBD2. CDR1 is SEHNR and CDR2 is FQNEAQ in the germline V gene (reference sequence). J was trimmed by 8 bases and V by 1 base; bases with no gene match: 8. The CDR3 covers 15 residues. For the CDR3, the DNA is TGTGCCAGCAGCTTAGGGGGTAGCGGGTGGGATGAGCAGTTCTTC. It encodes CASSLGGSGWDEQFF. The entire variable domain, with the rest obtained from reference TRBV7-9 and TRBJ2-1, is as follows: DTGVSQNPRHKITKRGQNVTFRCDPISEHNRLYWYRQTLGQGPEFLTYFQNEAQLEKSRLLSDRFSAERPKGSFSTLEIQRTEQGDSAMYLCASSLGGSGWDEQFFGPGTRLTVL.

J is TRBJ2-1 and V is TRBV5-6; a possible D gene is TRBD2 (5 bases). V lost 4 bases and J 0 bases, leaving 11 bases between the germline ends. The CDR3 totals 15 residues. Germline V gene data show CDR1 as SGHDT and CDR2 as YYEEEE. The CDR3 DNA is TGTGCCAGCAGCCGCCGGGGATCCTCCTACAATGAGCAGTTCTTC. Its translation is CASSRRGSSYNEQFF.

The J gene is TRBJ2-5, the V gene TRBV3-1 (or the pseudogene TRBV3-2), with TRBD2 matching over 13 bases. Germline values: CDR1 LGHDT, CDR2 YNNKEL (reference sequence). This CDR3 has 18 residues. V shed 3 bases and J 5 bases; nucleotides not matched to a gene: 12. The DNA of the CDR3 is TGTGCCAGCAGCCAGCGACCCAGGACTAGCGGGGGTCGCGAGACCCAGTACTTC. Translation gives CASSQRPRTSGGRETQYF.

The chain uses TRBV4-2 and TRBJ1-6, with D tentatively TRBD1 (6 bases). V was shortened by 1 base and J by 7 bases, with 14 bases between the two germline ends. Germline CDR1 reads LGHNA; CDR2 reads YNFKEQ. CDR3 length equals 16 residues. The CDR3 nucleotides are TGTGCCAGCAGCCAAGTTAGGGGACAACGAAATTCACCCCTCCACTTT. Protein: CASSQVRGQRNSPLHF.